The rows below give T cell receptor beta chains drawn from one sample of a study of cytomegalovirus exposure and HLA in healthy donors. Some clones are missing from TCRdb's copy, which holds only in-frame ones; the method was immunoSEQ multiplex PCR. The sample has approximately 240,000 clones; roughly 80% are singletons. Sequencing was done on a sample of PBMCs. The receptors were sampled from a woman aged 40-49 years in good health and CMV-seropositive. Each CDR3 is given with its conserved first and last residue. Each record gives: V gene, D gene, clone size, CDR3 length, J gene, CDR3 DNA, CDR3 protein. D genes are given only for firm matches. The size of a clone is reported for some rows only, either as once, few or many, or as a class for expanded clones.

V gene: TRBV7-6; D gene: -; clone size: once; CDR3 length: 13; J gene: TRBJ1-3; CDR3 DNA: TGTGCCAGCAGCTTAGATAGAACAAACACCATATATTTT; CDR3 protein: CASSLDRTNTIYF
V gene: TRBV7-3; D gene: -; clone size: few; CDR3 length: 13; J gene: TRBJ1-1; CDR3 DNA: TGTGCCAGCAGCTACCAGGGGAACACTGAAGCTTTCTTT; CDR3 protein: CASSYQGNTEAFF
V gene: TRBV9; D gene: -; clone size: few; CDR3 length: 16; J gene: TRBJ2-7; CDR3 DNA: TGTGCCAGCAGCGACGCGGGCAGGTCCCCAATATACGAGCAGTACTTC; CDR3 protein: CASSDAGRSPIYEQYF
V gene: TRBV5-5; D gene: TRBD2; clone size: -; CDR3 length: 16; J gene: TRBJ2-5; CDR3 DNA: TGTGCCAGCAGCTTTAGGATTAGCGGGAGCCAAGAGACCCAGTACTTC; CDR3 protein: CASSFRISGSQETQYF
V gene: TRBV30; D gene: TRBD1; clone size: -; CDR3 length: 12; J gene: TRBJ1-2; CDR3 DNA: TGTGCCTGGAGTGTGACAGGGGGAGGCTACACCTTC; CDR3 protein: CAWSVTGGGYTF
V gene: TRBV7-2; D gene: -; clone size: few; CDR3 length: 13; J gene: TRBJ1-2; CDR3 DNA: TGTGCCAGCACCCTAAGACAGAACTATGGCTACACCTTC; CDR3 protein: CASTLRQNYGYTF
V gene: TRBV6-6; D gene: TRBD2; clone size: -; CDR3 length: 16; J gene: TRBJ2-1; CDR3 DNA: TGTGCCAGCAGGGGACTAGCGGGCAACCCTAGGGATGAGCAGTTCTTC; CDR3 protein: CASRGLAGNPRDEQFF
V gene: TRBV7-6; D gene: -; clone size: -; CDR3 length: 16; J gene: TRBJ1-3; CDR3 DNA: TGTGCCAGCAGCCCCGGGGAGGCCAGCTCTGGAAACACCATATATTTT; CDR3 protein: CASSPGEASSGNTIYF
V gene: TRBV5-4; D gene: -; clone size: -; CDR3 length: 15; J gene: TRBJ1-1; CDR3 DNA: TGTGCCAGCAGCTTGGGAACAGGGCGGAACACTGAAGCTTTCTTT; CDR3 protein: CASSLGTGRNTEAFF
V gene: TRBV2; D gene: TRBD1; clone size: few; CDR3 length: 15; J gene: TRBJ1-2; CDR3 DNA: TGTGCCAGCAGTGATCCCGCGGACAGGGGGCTAGGCTACACCTTC; CDR3 protein: CASSDPADRGLGYTF
V gene: TRBV7-9; D gene: TRBD2; clone size: -; CDR3 length: 13; J gene: TRBJ2-7; CDR3 DNA: TGTGCCAGCAGCTCGGCGGGGGGCTACGAGCAGTACTTC; CDR3 protein: CASSSAGGYEQYF
V gene: TRBV6-1; D gene: -; clone size: -; CDR3 length: 13; J gene: TRBJ1-2; CDR3 DNA: TGTGCCAGCAGTGAAGGGCGGGTCTATGGCTACACCTTC; CDR3 protein: CASSEGRVYGYTF
V gene: TRBV6-1; D gene: -; clone size: few; CDR3 length: 14; J gene: TRBJ2-5; CDR3 DNA: TGTGCCAGCAGTGGGACACTGTACCAAGAGACCCAGTACTTC; CDR3 protein: CASSGTLYQETQYF
V gene: TRBV9; D gene: -; clone size: -; CDR3 length: 19; J gene: TRBJ1-3; CDR3 DNA: TGTGCCAGCAGCCCCCGAACAGGGTTGGAAAGAGTTGTTGGAAACACCATATATTTT; CDR3 protein: CASSPRTGLERVVGNTIYF
V gene: TRBV11-3; D gene: -; clone size: -; CDR3 length: 13; J gene: TRBJ1-2; CDR3 DNA: TGTGCCAGCACCCAAGGGGGTAACTATGGCTACACCTTC; CDR3 protein: CASTQGGNYGYTF
V gene: TRBV4-3; D gene: TRBD2; clone size: -; CDR3 length: 16; J gene: TRBJ2-1; CDR3 DNA: TGCGCCAGCAGCCAAGATCGAGCGGGGGGGGTAAATGAGCAGTTCTTC; CDR3 protein: CASSQDRAGGVNEQFF
V gene: TRBV2; D gene: -; clone size: -; CDR3 length: 13; J gene: TRBJ1-5; CDR3 DNA: TGTGCCAGCGTTCAGGGTAGGAGTCAGCCCCAGCATTTT; CDR3 protein: CASVQGRSQPQHF
V gene: TRBV7-9; D gene: TRBD1; clone size: -; CDR3 length: 14; J gene: TRBJ2-7; CDR3 DNA: TGTGCCATCCTGAGGGACAGGAATAACTACGAGCAGTACTTC; CDR3 protein: CAILRDRNNYEQYF
V gene: TRBV6-6; D gene: -; clone size: -; CDR3 length: 12; J gene: TRBJ1-4; CDR3 DNA: TGTGCCAGCAGTAGAGGGCGTGAAAAACTGTTTTTT; CDR3 protein: CASSRGREKLFF
V gene: TRBV18; D gene: TRBD1; clone size: -; CDR3 length: 16; J gene: TRBJ1-1; CDR3 DNA: TGTGCCAGCTCTCCCAGACAGGGGAGGAGTTACACTGAAGCTTTCTTT; CDR3 protein: CASSPRQGRSYTEAFF
V gene: TRBV30; D gene: -; clone size: -; CDR3 length: 10; J gene: TRBJ1-2; CDR3 DNA: TGTGCCTTCAGGGGCTATGGCTACACCTTC; CDR3 protein: CAFRGYGYTF
V gene: TRBV7-2; D gene: TRBD1; clone size: -; CDR3 length: 14; J gene: TRBJ2-1; CDR3 DNA: TGTGCCAGCAGCAGGGGGACAGGGGACAATGAGCAGTTCTTC; CDR3 protein: CASSRGTGDNEQFF
V gene: TRBV19; D gene: -; clone size: -; CDR3 length: 12; J gene: TRBJ1-2; CDR3 DNA: TGTGCCAGTAGTCTCGAACTATCTGGCTACACCTTC; CDR3 protein: CASSLELSGYTF
V gene: TRBV6-1; D gene: -; clone size: -; CDR3 length: 12; J gene: TRBJ2-1; CDR3 DNA: TGTGCCAGCCGTCGGCTAGACAATGAGCAGTTCTTC; CDR3 protein: CASRRLDNEQFF
V gene: TRBV6-6; D gene: TRBD1; clone size: -; CDR3 length: 15; J gene: TRBJ1-2; CDR3 DNA: TGTGCCAGCAAACCCCTGACAGGGGTAAACTATGGCTACACCTTC; CDR3 protein: CASKPLTGVNYGYTF
V gene: TRBV6-6; D gene: -; clone size: -; CDR3 length: 16; J gene: TRBJ2-1; CDR3 DNA: TGTGCCAGCAGTCCACGACCAGGGTTCTCCTACAATGAGCAGTTCTTC; CDR3 protein: CASSPRPGFSYNEQFF
V gene: TRBV11-3; D gene: -; clone size: once; CDR3 length: 14; J gene: TRBJ1-1; CDR3 DNA: TGTGCCGGCAGCGCCCGGGGAGTTGGCACTGAAGCTTTCTTT; CDR3 protein: CAGSARGVGTEAFF
V gene: TRBV7-6; D gene: -; clone size: -; CDR3 length: 16; J gene: TRBJ2-7; CDR3 DNA: TGTGCCAGCAGCCGATCCCGCACGACAGGAGCCTACGAGCAGTACTTC; CDR3 protein: CASSRSRTTGAYEQYF
V gene: TRBV7-6; D gene: TRBD2; clone size: few; CDR3 length: 18; J gene: TRBJ2-1; CDR3 DNA: TGTGCCAGCAGCTTGGGACTAGCGGGAAGCCTATCCTACAATGAGCAGTTCTTC; CDR3 protein: CASSLGLAGSLSYNEQFF